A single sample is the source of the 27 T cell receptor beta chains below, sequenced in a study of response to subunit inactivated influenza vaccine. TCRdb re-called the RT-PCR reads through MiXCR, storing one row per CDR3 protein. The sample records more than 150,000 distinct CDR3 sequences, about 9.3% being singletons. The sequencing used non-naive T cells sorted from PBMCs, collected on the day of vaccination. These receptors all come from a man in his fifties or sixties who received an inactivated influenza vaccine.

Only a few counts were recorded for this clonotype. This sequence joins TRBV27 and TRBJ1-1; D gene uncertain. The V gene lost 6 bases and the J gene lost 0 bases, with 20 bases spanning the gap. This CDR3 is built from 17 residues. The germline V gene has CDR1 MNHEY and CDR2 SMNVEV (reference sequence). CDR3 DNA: TGTGCCAGCAGCCCTACGTTCTTACTAAAAGTGAACACTGAAGCTTTCTTT. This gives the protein CASSPTFLLKVNTEAFF.

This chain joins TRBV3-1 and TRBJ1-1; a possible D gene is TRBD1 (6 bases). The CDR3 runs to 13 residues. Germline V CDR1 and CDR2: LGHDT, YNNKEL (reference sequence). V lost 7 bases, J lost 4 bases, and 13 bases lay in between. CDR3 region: CASTRGGTTEAFF. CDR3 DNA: TGTGCCAGCACCCGAGGGGGGACCACTGAAGCTTTCTTT.

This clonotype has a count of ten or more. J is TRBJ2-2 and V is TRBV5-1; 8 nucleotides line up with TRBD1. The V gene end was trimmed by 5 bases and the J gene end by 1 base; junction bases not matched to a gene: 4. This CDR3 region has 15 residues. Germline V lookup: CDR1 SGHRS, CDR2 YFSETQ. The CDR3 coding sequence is TGCGCCAGCAGGCCCGGGACAGGGAACACCGGGGAGCTGTTTTTT. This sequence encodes CASRPGTGNTGELFF.

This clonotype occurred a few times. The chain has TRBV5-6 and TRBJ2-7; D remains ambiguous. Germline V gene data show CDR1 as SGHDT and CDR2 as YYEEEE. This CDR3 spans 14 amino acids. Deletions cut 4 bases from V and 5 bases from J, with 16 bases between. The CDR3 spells CASSKGPPMDEQYF. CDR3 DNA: TGTGCCAGCAGCAAGGGTCCGCCCATGGACGAGCAGTACTTC.

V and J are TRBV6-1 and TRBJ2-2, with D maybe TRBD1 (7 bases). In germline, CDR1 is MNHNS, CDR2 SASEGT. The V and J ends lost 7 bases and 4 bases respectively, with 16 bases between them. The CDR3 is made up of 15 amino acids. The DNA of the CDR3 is TGTGCCAGCACTCCGCGGCAGGGGGGCACCGGGGAGCTGTTTTTT. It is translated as CASTPRQGGTGELFF.

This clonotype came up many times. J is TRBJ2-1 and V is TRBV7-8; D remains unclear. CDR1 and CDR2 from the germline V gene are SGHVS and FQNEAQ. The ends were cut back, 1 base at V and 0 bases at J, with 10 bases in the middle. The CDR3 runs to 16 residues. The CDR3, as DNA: TGTGCCAGCAGCTTAGTTCTTATGACCTCCTACAATGAGCAGTTCTTC. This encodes CASSLVLMTSYNEQFF. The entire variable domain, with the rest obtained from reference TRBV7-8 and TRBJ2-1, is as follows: GAGVSQSPRYKVAKRGQDVALRCDPISGHVSLFWYQQALGQGPEFLTYFQNEAQLDKSGLPSDRFFAERPEGSVSTLKIQRTQQEDSAVYLCASSLVLMTSYNEQFFGPGTRLTVL.

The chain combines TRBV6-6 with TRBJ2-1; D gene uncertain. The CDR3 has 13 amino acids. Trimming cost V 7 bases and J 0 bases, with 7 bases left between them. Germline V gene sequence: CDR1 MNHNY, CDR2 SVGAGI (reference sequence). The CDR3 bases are TGTGCCAGCATGCAGGCCTCCTACAATGAGCAGTTCTTC. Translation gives CASMQASYNEQFF.

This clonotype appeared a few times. DNA for the CDR3: TGTGCCAGCAGCTGGACTAGCGGGGGGAGAGAGCAGTACTTC. This translates into CASSWTSGGREQYF. The chain carries TRBV3-1 and TRBJ2-7, with TRBD2 matching over 14 bases. V lost 5 bases and J lost 7; bases outside the gene matches: 4. Germline V gives CDR1 LGHDT, CDR2 YNNKEL (reference sequence). CDR3 length: 14 residues.

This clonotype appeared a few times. CDR3 sequence (DNA): TGTGCCAGCAGTGCTAGAGGGGGTAACAATCAGCCCCAGCATTTT. Protein: CASSARGGNNQPQHF. The rearrangement links TRBV6-1 to TRBJ1-5; D possibly corresponds to TRBD1 (6 bases). Germline V gene data show CDR1 as MNHNS and CDR2 as SASEGT. The CDR3 is 15 residues long. Trimming took off 4 bases at V and 3 bases at J, with 13 bases between the two ends.

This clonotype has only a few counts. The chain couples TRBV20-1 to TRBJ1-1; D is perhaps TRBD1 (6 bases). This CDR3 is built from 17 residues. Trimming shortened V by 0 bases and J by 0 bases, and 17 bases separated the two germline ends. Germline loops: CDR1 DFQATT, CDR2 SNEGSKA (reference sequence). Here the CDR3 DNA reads TGCAGTGCTAGAGAAGGGGGGTACCTTTCTATGAACACTGAAGCTTTCTTT. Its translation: CSAREGGYLSMNTEAFF.

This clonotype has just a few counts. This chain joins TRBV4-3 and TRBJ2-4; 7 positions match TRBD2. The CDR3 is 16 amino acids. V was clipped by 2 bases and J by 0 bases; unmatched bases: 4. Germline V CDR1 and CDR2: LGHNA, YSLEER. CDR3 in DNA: TGCGCCAGCAGCCAATCCAGCGGGATAGCCAAAAACATTCAGTACTTC. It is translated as CASSQSSGIAKNIQYF.

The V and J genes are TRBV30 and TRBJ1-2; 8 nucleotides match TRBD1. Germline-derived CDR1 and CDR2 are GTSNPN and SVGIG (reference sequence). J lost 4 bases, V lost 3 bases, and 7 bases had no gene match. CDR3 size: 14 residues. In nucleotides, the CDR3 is TGTGCCTGGAGCCCGGACAGGGTGGGCTATGGCTACACCTTC. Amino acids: CAWSPDRVGYGYTF.

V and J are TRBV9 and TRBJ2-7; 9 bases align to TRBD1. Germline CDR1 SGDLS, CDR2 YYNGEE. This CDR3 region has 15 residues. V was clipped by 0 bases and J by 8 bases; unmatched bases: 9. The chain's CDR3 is CASSVAPTGGAKQYF. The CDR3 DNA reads TGTGCCAGCAGCGTAGCCCCGACAGGGGGAGCGAAGCAGTACTTC.

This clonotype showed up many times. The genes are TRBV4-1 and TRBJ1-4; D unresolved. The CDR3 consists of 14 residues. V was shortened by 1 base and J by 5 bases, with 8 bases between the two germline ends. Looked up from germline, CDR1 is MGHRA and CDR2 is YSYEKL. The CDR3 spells CASSQGPSNEKLFF. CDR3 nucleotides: TGCGCCAGCAGCCAAGGACCTTCAAATGAAAAACTGTTTTTT.

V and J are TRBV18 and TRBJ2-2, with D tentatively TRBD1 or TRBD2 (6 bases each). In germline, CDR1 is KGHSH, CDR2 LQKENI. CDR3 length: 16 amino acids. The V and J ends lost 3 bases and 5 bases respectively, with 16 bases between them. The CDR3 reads CASSPTGAPSTGELFF. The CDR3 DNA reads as TGTGCCAGCTCACCTACGGGGGCCCCGTCAACCGGGGAGCTGTTTTTT.

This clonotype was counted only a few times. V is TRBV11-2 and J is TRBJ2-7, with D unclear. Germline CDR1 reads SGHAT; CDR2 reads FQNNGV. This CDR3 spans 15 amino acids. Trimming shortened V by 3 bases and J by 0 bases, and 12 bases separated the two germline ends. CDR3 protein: CASSFTPLSSYEQYF. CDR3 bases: TGTGCCAGCAGCTTTACACCGCTGAGCTCCTACGAGCAGTACTTC.

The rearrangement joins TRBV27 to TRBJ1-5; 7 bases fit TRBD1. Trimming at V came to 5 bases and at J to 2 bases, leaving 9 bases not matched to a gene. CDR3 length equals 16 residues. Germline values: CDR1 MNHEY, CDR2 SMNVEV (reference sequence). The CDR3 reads CASSPRTGAGNQPQHF. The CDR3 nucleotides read TGTGCCAGCAGTCCCCGGACAGGAGCGGGCAATCAGCCCCAGCATTTT.

In nucleotides, the CDR3 is TGTGCCAGCAGCCCCGACGCCCCGCCAGATACGCAGTATTTT. This encodes CASSPDAPPDTQYF. The rearrangement joins TRBV7-2 to TRBJ2-3; D is undetermined. The germline gives CDR1 SGHTA, CDR2 FQGNSA. The CDR3 sequence is 14 residues long. V lost 5 bases, J lost 4 bases, and 13 bases lay in between. Full variable domain (remainder filled in from reference TRBV7-2 and TRBJ2-3): GAGVSQSPSNKVTEKGKDVELRCDPISGHTALYWYRQSLGQGLEFLIYFQGNSAPDKSGLPSDRFSAERTGGSVSTLTIQRTQQEDSAVYLCASSPDAPPDTQYFGPGTRLTVL.

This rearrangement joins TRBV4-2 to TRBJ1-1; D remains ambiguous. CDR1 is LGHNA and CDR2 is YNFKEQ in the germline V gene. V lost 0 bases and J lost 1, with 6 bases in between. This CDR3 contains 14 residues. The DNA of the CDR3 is TGTGCCAGCAGCCAAGATCAGGCGAACACTGAAGCTTTCTTT. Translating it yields CASSQDQANTEAFF.

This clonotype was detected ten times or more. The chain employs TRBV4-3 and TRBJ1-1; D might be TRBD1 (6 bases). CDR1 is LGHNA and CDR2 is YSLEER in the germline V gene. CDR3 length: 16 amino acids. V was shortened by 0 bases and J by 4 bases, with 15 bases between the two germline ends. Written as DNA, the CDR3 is TGCGCCAGCAGCCAAGATGCTGGCGGGGGGGCCACTGAAGCTTTCTTT. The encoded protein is CASSQDAGGGATEAFF.

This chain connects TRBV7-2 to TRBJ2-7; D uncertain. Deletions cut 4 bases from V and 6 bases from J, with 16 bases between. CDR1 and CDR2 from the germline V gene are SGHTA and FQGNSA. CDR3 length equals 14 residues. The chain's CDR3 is CASSWGAEESEQYF. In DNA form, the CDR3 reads TGTGCCAGCAGCTGGGGTGCTGAGGAGAGCGAGCAGTACTTC.

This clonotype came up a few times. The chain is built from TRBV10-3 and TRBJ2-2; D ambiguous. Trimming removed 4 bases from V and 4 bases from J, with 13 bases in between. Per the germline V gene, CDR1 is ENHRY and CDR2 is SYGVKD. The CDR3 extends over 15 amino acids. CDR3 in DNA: TGTGCCATCAGTGTGCAGGCTCAGGTCACCGGGGAGCTGTTTTTT. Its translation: CAISVQAQVTGELFF.

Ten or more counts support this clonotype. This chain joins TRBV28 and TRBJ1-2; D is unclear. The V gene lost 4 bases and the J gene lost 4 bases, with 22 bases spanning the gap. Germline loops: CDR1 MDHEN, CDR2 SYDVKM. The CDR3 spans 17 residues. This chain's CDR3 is CASSSVVRKGPVYGYTF. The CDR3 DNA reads TGTGCCAGCAGTTCCGTCGTGAGGAAGGGTCCCGTCTATGGCTACACCTTC.

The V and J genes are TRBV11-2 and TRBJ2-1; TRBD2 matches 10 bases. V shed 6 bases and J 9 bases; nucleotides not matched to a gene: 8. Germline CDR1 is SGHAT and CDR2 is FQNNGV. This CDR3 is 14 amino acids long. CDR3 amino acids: CASRLSGRVGEQFF. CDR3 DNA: TGTGCCAGCAGGTTAAGCGGGAGGGTAGGTGAGCAGTTCTTC.

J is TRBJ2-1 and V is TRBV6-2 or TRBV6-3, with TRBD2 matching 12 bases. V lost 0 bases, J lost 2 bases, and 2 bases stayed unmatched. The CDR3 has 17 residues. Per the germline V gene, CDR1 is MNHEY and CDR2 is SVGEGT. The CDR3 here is CASSYSTSGGTYNEQFF. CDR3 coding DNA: TGTGCCAGCAGTTACTCGACTAGCGGGGGCACCTACAATGAGCAGTTCTTC.

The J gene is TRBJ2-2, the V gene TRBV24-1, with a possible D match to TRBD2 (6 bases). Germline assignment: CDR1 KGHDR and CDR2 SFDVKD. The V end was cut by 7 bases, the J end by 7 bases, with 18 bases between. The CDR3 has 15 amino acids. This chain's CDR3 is CATSPPAGLGGELFF. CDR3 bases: TGTGCCACCAGCCCTCCGGCGGGGTTGGGCGGGGAGCTGTTTTTT.

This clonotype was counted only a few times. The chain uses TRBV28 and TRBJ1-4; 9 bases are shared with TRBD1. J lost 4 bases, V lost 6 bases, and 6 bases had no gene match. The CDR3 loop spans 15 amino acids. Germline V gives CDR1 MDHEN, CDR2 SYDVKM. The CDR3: CASSPGQGYNEKLFF. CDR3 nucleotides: TGTGCCAGCAGCCCAGGACAGGGGTATAATGAAAAACTGTTTTTT.